These 22 T cell receptor beta chains were all obtained from the same sample, sequenced in a study of graft-versus-host responses after intestinal transplantation. Co-plating was performed using roughly 200,000 CFSE-labeled responder cells and roughly 200,000 irradiated, violet-dye-labeled stimulator cells. Here immunoSEQ multiplex PCR was the method, and the copy in TCRdb shows in-frame clones only, minus some. The sample has about 12,000 clones; under 45% are singletons. The starting material was alloreactive CD8+ T cells from a mixed lymphocyte reaction culture, obtained before intestinal transplant. Noted subset: CFSE-low proliferating T cells sorted from approximately 6-day pre-transplant mixed lymphocyte reaction (GvH or HvG direction). The receptors shown here come from a human patient who received an intestinal transplant.

V usage is TRBV28 and J usage is TRBJ2-3; 7 bases are a match to TRBD2. Losses at the gene ends were 5 bases for V and 4 bases for J; bases not matched to a gene: 24. CDR1 and CDR2 from the germline V gene are MDHEN and SYDVKM. CDR3 length equals 20 residues. Written as DNA, the CDR3 is TGTGCCAGCAGTACCTTAAGTGGGAGGGACGCGGGCCGCCTCTCAGATACGCAGTATTTT. As protein: CASSTLSGRDAGRLSDTQYF.

This clone turned up a few times. The CDR3 nucleotides read TGTGCCAGCAGTTTAGTGGGAAACTTAAACTACGAGCAGTACTTC. Encoded protein: CASSLVGNLNYEQYF. The chain uses TRBV27 and TRBJ2-7, with unresolved D. V dropped 2 bases and J dropped 3 bases, with 14 bases sitting between them. Germline loops: CDR1 MNHEY, CDR2 SMNVEV (reference sequence). The CDR3 spans 15 residues.

The V call is TRBV28, the J call TRBJ2-7; D gene unclear. V lost 3 bases and J lost 0, with 15 bases in between. Germline CDR1 and CDR2: MDHEN and SYDVKM. The CDR3 is 16 residues long. The chain's CDR3 is CASSFLVQELSYEQYF. CDR3 bases: TGTGCCAGCAGTTTCTTAGTACAAGAACTCTCCTACGAGCAGTACTTC.

The chain links TRBV29-1 to TRBJ2-2; tentative D call: TRBD2 (6 bases). The germline CDR1 and CDR2 sequences are SQVTM and ANQGSEA. V shed 4 bases and J shed 5 bases, with 11 bases lying between them. The CDR3 totals 13 residues. The CDR3 here is CSVVLAITGELFF. The CDR3 DNA is TGCAGCGTTGTCCTAGCGATAACCGGGGAGCTGTTTTTT.

This sequence joins TRBV6-5 and TRBJ2-5; no firm D call. This CDR3 is built from 11 residues. Germline CDR1 and CDR2: MNHEY and SVGAGI. V lost 2 bases to trimming and J lost 5 bases, with 3 bases between them. CDR3 DNA sequence: TGTGCCAGCAGTTACGGTGAGACCCAGTACTTC. The encoded protein is CASSYGETQYF.

This clone occurred a few times. The V gene is TRBV7-9, the J gene TRBJ2-2, with D uncertain. CDR3 length: 12 residues. The germline CDR1 and CDR2 sequences are SEHNR and FQNEAQ (reference sequence). V was trimmed by 1 base and J by 5 bases, leaving 2 bases between them. Here the CDR3 reads CASSLGTGELFF. CDR3 sequence (DNA): TGTGCCAGCAGCTTAGGGACCGGGGAGCTGTTTTTT.

This clone is labeled as medium-sized. Other DNA sequences within the sample encode an identical CDR3. V is TRBV28 and J is TRBJ2-1, with D hard to call. Germline CDR1 reads MDHEN; CDR2 reads SYDVKM. The V end lost 1 base, the J end lost 0 bases, and 7 bases lay between the germline ends. The CDR3 totals 15 residues. CDR3 in amino acids: CASSLSGSSYNEQFF. The CDR3 DNA sequence: TGTGCCAGCAGTTTATCTGGTAGCTCCTACAATGAGCAGTTCTTC.

In this sample, this clone turned up a few times. The chain is built from TRBV27 and TRBJ2-5; TRBD1 might be the D (5 bases). The V end was cut by 1 base, the J end by 5 bases, with 11 bases between. The CDR3 covers 14 residues. The V gene's germline CDR1 is MNHEY and CDR2 SMNVEV (reference sequence). DNA for the CDR3: TGTGCCAGCAGTTTATTACCAGGGTGGGAGACCCAGTACTTC. Encoded protein: CASSLLPGWETQYF.

This clone has more than one count but fewer than ten. This chain joins TRBV6-5 and TRBJ2-5, with D possibly TRBD2 on 5 matching bases. Looked up from germline, CDR1 is MNHEY and CDR2 is SVGAGI. The V gene lost 2 bases and the J gene lost 2 bases, with 6 bases spanning the gap. The CDR3 contains 13 residues. CDR3 sequence (DNA): TGTGCCAGCAGTTACCCGGGACAAGAGACCCAGTACTTC. Translating it yields CASSYPGQETQYF.

This rearrangement joins TRBV10-1 to TRBJ1-2; no clear D. The CDR3 consists of 15 residues. The ends were cut back, 8 bases at V and 2 bases at J, with 18 bases in the middle. Per germline, CDR1 WNHNN and CDR2 SYGVQD (reference sequence). Here the CDR3 DNA reads TGCGCCAGCGCCCTTCCCCGACAACTAAACTATGGCTACACCTTC. This gives the protein CASALPRQLNYGYTF.

This clone was counted only a few times. The genes are TRBV27 and TRBJ2-1; 7 positions match TRBD2. The CDR3 extends over 14 amino acids. J lost 2 bases, V lost 7 bases, and 5 bases had no gene match. The germline V gene has CDR1 MNHEY and CDR2 SMNVEV (reference sequence). The CDR3 bases are TGTGCCAGCACCGTGGGGGGGGCCTACAATGAGCAGTTCTTC. It is translated as CASTVGGAYNEQFF.

The CDR3 sequence is CAWNQENTEAFF. CDR3 DNA: TGTGCCTGGAACCAGGAGAACACTGAAGCTTTCTTT. J is TRBJ1-1 and V is TRBV30; D uncertain. This CDR3 spans 12 amino acids. Germline CDR1 is GTSNPN and CDR2 is SVGIG (reference sequence). V was clipped by 4 bases and J by 1 base, with 7 bases between them.

This clone was observed a handful of times. V is TRBV21-1 and J is TRBJ1-5; no check of the table's D call, TRBD1, against the DNA was made. TRBV21-1 is classified as a pseudogene. The CDR3 is 16 amino acids. The CDR3 protein is CASSTRTGYSNQPQHF. In DNA, the CDR3 is TGTGCCAGCAGCACCAGGACAGGGTATAGCAATCAGCCCCAGCATTTT.

J is TRBJ2-1 and V is TRBV10-2, with D possibly being TRBD2 (5 bases). The CDR3 length is 13 residues. Germline CDR1 WSHSY, CDR2 SAAADI. With 7 bases removed from V and 1 base from J, the gap between germline ends came to 8 bases. The CDR3 coding sequence is TGCGCCAGCAACGGGGTATCCTACAATGAGCAGTTCTTC. Translation gives CASNGVSYNEQFF.

This chain uses TRBV4-1 with TRBJ2-3, with D tentatively TRBD2 (7 bases). The V and J ends lost 0 bases and 3 bases respectively, with 10 bases between them. CDR3 length equals 15 residues. Looked up from germline, CDR1 is MGHRA and CDR2 is YSYEKL. The CDR3 sequence: CASSQEGGGTDTQYF. The DNA of the CDR3 is TGCGCCAGCAGCCAAGAAGGGGGGGGGACAGATACGCAGTATTTT.

By its share, this clone is medium-sized. The V and J genes are TRBV20-1 and TRBJ2-4; D is unresolved. V was pared by 4 bases and J by 15 bases, with 10 bases between. CDR3 size: 9 residues. The germline V gene has CDR1 DFQATT and CDR2 SNEGSKA (reference sequence). CDR3 coding DNA: TGCAGTGCTAACCCCTTAGGGTACTTC. Translating gives CSANPLGYF.

The chain joins TRBV7-5 to TRBJ1-2; no check of the table's D call, TRBD1, against the DNA was made. TRBV7-5 is a pseudogene segment. The CDR3 sequence is 13 residues long. The CDR3 protein is CASSSTGGGGYTF. In nucleotides, the CDR3 is TGTGCCAGCAGCTCTACAGGGGGCGGTGGCTACACCTTC.

The chain joins TRBV27 to TRBJ1-1; the D gene is possibly TRBD1 (5 bases). CDR3 length: 16 amino acids. Germline V gene sequence: CDR1 MNHEY, CDR2 SMNVEV (reference sequence). Trimming pared 5 bases from V and 0 bases from J, leaving 16 bases between. The chain's CDR3 is CASSQTPWGMNTEAFF. The CDR3, as DNA: TGTGCCAGCAGTCAGACCCCTTGGGGCATGAACACTGAAGCTTTCTTT.

The rearrangement links TRBV7-9 to TRBJ2-7; TRBD2 aligns across 8 bases. Germline V lookup: CDR1 SEHNR, CDR2 FQNEAQ (reference sequence). This CDR3 contains 15 residues. J lost 4 bases, V lost 8 bases, and 13 bases had no gene match. For the CDR3, the DNA is TGTGCCAGCCAAGGAGACGGGAGGGCCGGGTACGAGCAGTACTTC. Its protein is CASQGDGRAGYEQYF.

This clone has more than one count but fewer than ten. V gene TRBV25-1 combines with J gene TRBJ1-2; perhaps TRBD1 as D (5 bases). This CDR3 is 18 amino acids long. Trimming stripped 4 bases from V and 4 bases from J, with 25 bases between. The germline V gene encodes CDR1 MGHDK and CDR2 SYGVNS. The CDR3 loop is CASSGQTRLEPRIYGYTF. The CDR3 DNA reads as TGTGCCAGCAGTGGACAGACTCGACTTGAACCCAGGATCTATGGCTACACCTTC.

This clone came up a few times. The gene calls are TRBV5-6 and TRBJ1-3, with 9 bases identical to TRBD1. The V gene's germline CDR1 is SGHDT and CDR2 YYEEEE. V gave up 4 bases and J gave up 2 bases; unmatched junction bases: 4. There are 15 residues in the CDR3. The CDR3 region is CASSVGTGTGNTIYF. CDR3 nucleotides: TGTGCCAGCAGCGTAGGGACAGGGACTGGAAACACCATATATTTT.

The chain combines TRBV30 with TRBJ2-1, with 11 bases fitting TRBD2. CDR3 length: 15 residues. V lost 2 bases to trimming and J lost 8 bases; unmatched junction nucleotides: 8. The V gene's germline CDR1 is GTSNPN and CDR2 SVGIG (reference sequence). The CDR3 sequence: CAWSLVLAGGDEQFF. The CDR3 nucleotides read TGTGCCTGGAGTTTGGTGCTAGCGGGAGGAGATGAGCAGTTCTTC.